Each of the 29 T cell receptor beta chains below was sequenced from the same sample in a study of blood T cell repertoires in COVID-19. Assay: immunoSEQ multiplex PCR; the TCRdb copy retains only in-frame clones and omits some. Of 200,000 or so clones listed, 84% were seen once; the top ten hold about 5.1%. Sequencing input: peripheral blood. These receptors were taken from a woman aged 55-69 years who had recovered from COVID-19.

This clone was seen at least ten times. This sequence joins TRBV7-3 and TRBJ1-4; perhaps TRBD1 as D (5 bases). Germline CDR1 and CDR2: SGHTA and FQGTGA. This CDR3 spans 15 amino acids. Trimming pared 3 bases from V and 5 bases from J, leaving 13 bases between. The chain's CDR3 is CASSLSGTANEKLFF. The DNA for the CDR3 is TGTGCCAGCAGCTTGTCCGGGACTGCGAATGAAAAACTGTTTTTT.

This chain uses TRBV5-6 with TRBJ1-1; unclear D gene. The CDR3 has 14 amino acids. The germline CDR1 and CDR2 sequences are SGHDT and YYEEEE. Trimming pared 0 bases from V and 1 base from J, leaving 7 bases between. In DNA, the CDR3 is TGTGCCAGCAGCTTGGTGGGCCGGAACACTGAAGCTTTCTTT. It translates to CASSLVGRNTEAFF.

The chain recombines TRBV3-1 (or the pseudogene TRBV3-2) with TRBJ1-2; D ambiguous. The germline V and J ends were trimmed by 3 bases and 5 bases, with 10 bases remaining between them. CDR1 LGHDT and CDR2 YNNKEL come from the germline V gene (reference sequence). This CDR3 contains 13 residues. The CDR3 sequence: CASSQIQHYGYTF. CDR3 in DNA: TGTGCCAGCAGCCAGATACAGCATTATGGCTACACCTTC.

The chain uses TRBV7-9 and TRBJ1-5, with a possible D match to TRBD1 (5 bases). Germline V gives CDR1 SEHNR, CDR2 FQNEAQ (reference sequence). The CDR3 loop spans 13 amino acids. V lost 3 bases and J lost 3, with 6 bases in between. The CDR3 spells CASSLTDNQPQHF. CDR3 DNA sequence: TGTGCCAGCAGCTTGACAGACAATCAGCCCCAGCATTTT.

V gene TRBV6-5 combines with J gene TRBJ2-5; D call uncertain. The V gene lost 2 bases and the J gene lost 4 bases, with 14 bases spanning the gap. The CDR3 has 15 amino acids. Germline values: CDR1 MNHEY, CDR2 SVGAGI. The CDR3 DNA reads TGTGCCAGCAGTTACAACAGCATCCAAGGAGAGACCCAGTACTTC. Translating it yields CASSYNSIQGETQYF.

CDR3 sequence: CASSESRNSYEQYF. The CDR3 region has the DNA TGTGCCAGCAGTGAATCGCGGAACTCCTACGAGCAGTACTTC. The rearrangement uses TRBV6-1 and TRBJ2-7; the D is unclear. This CDR3 spans 14 amino acids. V dropped 2 bases and J dropped 0 bases, with 8 bases sitting between them. Germline values: CDR1 MNHNS, CDR2 SASEGT.

This clone was seen just once. Other nucleotide sequences in the sample specify the same CDR3. V usage is TRBV15 and J usage is TRBJ1-5; D perhaps matches TRBD1 (5 bases). Trimming removed 3 bases at V and 1 base at J, with 10 bases between. Germline loops: CDR1 LNHNV, CDR2 YYDKDF (reference sequence). There are 15 residues in the CDR3. The CDR3 coding sequence is TGTGCCACCAGCAGGGGGGGTACGAGCAATCAGCCCCAGCATTTT. Amino acids: CATSRGGTSNQPQHF.

The chain carries TRBV15 and TRBJ2-5; TRBD1 aligns across 7 bases. This CDR3 is 16 amino acids long. V dropped 3 bases and J dropped 7; count of bases not matched to a gene: 14. CDR1 and CDR2 (germline): LNHNV, YYDKDF (reference sequence). CDR3 in DNA: TGTGCCACCAGCAGTCCAGGACAGGAAGCAGTAGGGACCCAGTACTTC. Translation gives CATSSPGQEAVGTQYF.

The chain uses TRBV4-3 and TRBJ1-1; tentative D call: TRBD1 (5 bases). CDR1 and CDR2 from the germline V gene are LGHNA and YSLEER. V was shortened by 3 bases and J by 0 bases, with 20 bases between the two germline ends. The CDR3 consists of 18 residues. The CDR3 DNA reads TGCGCCAGCAGCCAGGCTCCGGGACTCCAAAGGGTGAACACTGAAGCTTTCTTT. Translating it yields CASSQAPGLQRVNTEAFF.

In DNA, the CDR3 is TGTGCCAGCAGTTTAGGCGATCAGCCCCAGCATTTT. Amino acids: CASSLGDQPQHF. The chain recombines TRBV12-3 or TRBV12-4 with TRBJ1-5; D not resolved. The CDR3 is made up of 12 amino acids. V was pared by 1 base and J by 5 bases, with 3 bases between.

This chain links TRBV10-3 with TRBJ2-5; 10 bases are a match to TRBD1. Trimming cost V 4 bases and J 3 bases; bases outside gene matches: 2. CDR1 is ENHRY and CDR2 is SYGVKD in the germline V gene. This CDR3 is 14 amino acids long. Here the CDR3 DNA reads TGTGCCATCAGTGGGGGACAGGGGAAAGAGACCCAGTACTTC. Translation: CAISGGQGKETQYF.

The CDR3 DNA reads as TGTGCCAGCAGTTATGGCAGGGTCAACACTGAAGCTTTCTTT. This translates into CASSYGRVNTEAFF. The chain links TRBV6-5 to TRBJ1-1, with D possibly being TRBD1 (5 bases). Germline-derived CDR1 and CDR2 are MNHEY and SVGAGI. V was clipped by 3 bases and J by 2 bases, with 10 bases between them. The CDR3 length is 14 residues.

Regarding this clone: The sample has other DNA sequences that encode this CDR3 too. DNA of the CDR3: TGTGCCAGCACCGAGACAGACATGAACACTGAAGCTTTCTTT. It codes for CASTETDMNTEAFF. The chain links TRBV2 to TRBJ1-1; a weak D match, TRBD1 (5 bases). V lost 7 bases and J 0 bases, leaving 12 bases between the germline ends. The CDR3 totals 14 residues. The germline V gene has CDR1 SNHLY and CDR2 FYNNEI.

The sample holds one count of this clone. The rearrangement uses TRBV3-1 (or the pseudogene TRBV3-2) and TRBJ1-2; D is uncertain. The CDR3 loop spans 12 amino acids. In germline, CDR1 is LGHDT, CDR2 YNNKEL (reference sequence). Trimming left V 2 bases short and J 7 bases short, with 8 bases between. The CDR3 bases are TGTGCCAGCAGCCAACAGGAACGTGGCTACACCTTC. Protein product: CASSQQERGYTF.

V and J are TRBV29-1 and TRBJ1-3, with 7 bases lining up with TRBD1. Germline loops: CDR1 SQVTM, CDR2 ANQGSEA. Trimming took 7 bases from V and 0 from J; bases not matched to a gene: 3. The CDR3 is 13 residues long. CDR3 sequence: CSGGQSSGNTIYF. The CDR3 nucleotides are TGCAGCGGGGGACAGAGCTCTGGAAACACCATATATTTT. The full variable domain, its missing parts supplied by reference TRBV29-1 and TRBJ1-3, is SAVISQKPSRDICQRGTSLTIQCQVDSQVTMMFWYRQQPGQSLTLIATANQGSEATYESGFVIDKFPISRPNLTFSTLTVSNMSPEDSSIYLCSGGQSSGNTIYFGEGSWLTVV.

The chain recombines TRBV19 with TRBJ1-1; tentative D call: TRBD1 (5 bases). Trimming took off 1 base at V and 7 bases at J, with 16 bases between the two ends. The CDR3 is 15 residues long. The V gene's germline CDR1 is LNHDA and CDR2 SQIVND (reference sequence). The CDR3 region has the DNA TGTGCCAGTAGTATAGGGCTTGGAGGGACCTTTGAAGCTTTCTTT. Translation: CASSIGLGGTFEAFF.

This chain connects TRBV2 to TRBJ1-1; D is possibly TRBD1 (5 bases). CDR3 length: 13 residues. The germline gives CDR1 SNHLY, CDR2 FYNNEI. The V and J ends lost 10 bases and 4 bases respectively, with 16 bases between them. CDR3 loop: CANPQVRGTEAFF. The CDR3 DNA reads as TGTGCCAACCCACAGGTTCGAGGCACTGAAGCTTTCTTT.

The rearrangement uses TRBV5-1 and TRBJ1-1; 7 bases line up with TRBD1. Germline values: CDR1 SGHRS, CDR2 YFSETQ. Germline trimming cut 3 bases from V and 0 bases from J; bases unmatched to any gene: 2. The CDR3 runs 14 residues. CDR3 coding DNA: TGCGCCAGCAGCTGGGGACAGATGAACACTGAAGCTTTCTTT. It translates to CASSWGQMNTEAFF.

This rearrangement joins TRBV14 to TRBJ1-1; D gene ambiguous. The V gene's germline CDR1 is SGHDN and CDR2 FVKESK. The CDR3 sequence is 15 residues long. Trimming removed 1 base at V and 0 bases at J, with 9 bases between. CDR3 DNA sequence: TGTGCCAGCAGCCAAGCCCCAGGTCTGAACACTGAAGCTTTCTTT. Amino acid sequence: CASSQAPGLNTEAFF.

This clone showed up just once. The chain joins TRBV27 to TRBJ1-3; tentatively, D is TRBD1 (5 bases). CDR1 and CDR2 (germline): MNHEY, SMNVEV (reference sequence). The CDR3 length is 16 residues. V dropped 5 bases and J dropped 0 bases, with 14 bases sitting between them. CDR3 nucleotide sequence: TGTGCCAGCAGTCCACCGCGGGACTTCTCTGGAAACACCATATATTTT. This codes for CASSPPRDFSGNTIYF.

V and J are TRBV18 and TRBJ1-1, with 7 bases fitting TRBD1. In germline, CDR1 is KGHSH, CDR2 LQKENI. This CDR3 region has 15 residues. Unmatched junction bases numbered 7, after V lost 5 bases and J lost 1 base. This chain's CDR3 is CASSSSTGTNTEAFF. The CDR3 DNA follows: TGTGCCAGCTCATCGTCGACAGGGACGAACACTGAAGCTTTCTTT.

The chain links TRBV7-3 to TRBJ2-7; 11 bases match TRBD2. Per the germline V gene, CDR1 is SGHTA and CDR2 is FQGTGA. Germline trimming cut 4 bases from V and 4 bases from J; bases unmatched to any gene: 6. The CDR3 loop spans 15 amino acids. The CDR3 DNA reads as TGTGCCAGCAGCTCCTCTAGCGGGGGGCAGTACGAGCAGTACTTC. This encodes CASSSSSGGQYEQYF.

This clone appeared a few times. The chain couples TRBV25-1 to TRBJ1-3; 9 nucleotides align to TRBD1. The CDR3 is made up of 14 amino acids. CDR1 MGHDK and CDR2 SYGVNS come from the germline V gene. V shed 3 bases, J shed 6 bases, and the junction held 3 bases outside the gene matches. The CDR3 reads CASSDTGGENTIYF. Written as DNA, the CDR3 is TGTGCCAGCAGTGATACAGGGGGCGAAAACACCATATATTTT. Supplemented by reference TRBV25-1 and TRBJ1-3, the full variable domain reads EADIYQTPRYLVIGTGKKITLECSQTMGHDKMYWYQQDPGMELHLIHYSYGVNSTEKGDLSSESTVSRIRTEHFPLTLESARPSHTSQYLCASSDTGGENTIYFGEGSWLTVV.

This chain connects TRBV29-1 to TRBJ2-1, with 8 bases aligning to TRBD2. CDR1 is SQVTM and CDR2 is ANQGSEA in the germline V gene. V shed 5 bases and J 8 bases; nucleotides not matched to a gene: 11. This CDR3 region has 14 residues. CDR3 in amino acids: CSVPARGGGDEQFF. The CDR3 DNA sequence: TGCAGCGTTCCAGCCCGGGGGGGCGGGGATGAGCAGTTCTTC.

The rearrangement joins TRBV13 to TRBJ2-1; 12 bases match TRBD2. CDR1 and CDR2 from the germline V gene are PRHDT and FYEKMQ (reference sequence). The CDR3 is 15 residues long. The V and J ends lost 4 bases and 8 bases, in that order; junction bases with no gene match: 6. Written as DNA, the CDR3 is TGTGCCAGCAGCTCCGGACTAGCGGGGTTGGATGAGCAGTTCTTC. Translated: CASSSGLAGLDEQFF.

This rearrangement joins TRBV3-1 (or the pseudogene TRBV3-2) to TRBJ2-5; TRBD2 matches 9 bases. The V and J ends lost 0 bases and 1 base, in that order; junction bases with no gene match: 3. The CDR3 contains 16 residues. Germline CDR1 reads LGHDT; CDR2 reads YNNKEL (reference sequence). The CDR3 sequence: CASSQDFSGGQETQYF. The CDR3 DNA reads TGTGCCAGCAGCCAAGATTTTAGCGGGGGCCAAGAGACCCAGTACTTC.

CDR3 in amino acids: CASSQGRYYEQYF. The DNA for the CDR3 is TGTGCCAGCAGCCAAGGGAGATACTACGAGCAGTACTTC. The rearrangement links TRBV3-1 (or the pseudogene TRBV3-2) to TRBJ2-7; no firm D call. V gave up 1 base and J gave up 3 bases, with 7 bases separating them. The CDR3 contains 13 residues. Germline V gene data show CDR1 as LGHDT and CDR2 as YNNKEL (reference sequence).

J is TRBJ1-2 and V is TRBV6-2 or TRBV6-3, with D possibly matching TRBD1 (5 bases). Germline V gene lookup returns CDR1 MNHEY and CDR2 SVGEGT. Trimming pared 6 bases from V and 7 bases from J, leaving 12 bases between. The CDR3 length is 12 residues. The DNA for the CDR3 is TGTGCCAGCAGCGTCCCCGGGGGTGGCTACACCTTC. It encodes CASSVPGGGYTF.

This chain joins TRBV7-9 and TRBJ2-5, with D perhaps matching TRBD2 (5 bases). The CDR3 extends over 11 amino acids. Germline CDR1 reads SEHNR; CDR2 reads FQNEAQ (reference sequence). V lost 5 bases, J lost 9 bases, and 10 bases lay in between. The CDR3 coding sequence is TGTGCCAGCAGCCCCCCAGCGGCCCAGTACTTC. This sequence encodes CASSPPAAQYF.